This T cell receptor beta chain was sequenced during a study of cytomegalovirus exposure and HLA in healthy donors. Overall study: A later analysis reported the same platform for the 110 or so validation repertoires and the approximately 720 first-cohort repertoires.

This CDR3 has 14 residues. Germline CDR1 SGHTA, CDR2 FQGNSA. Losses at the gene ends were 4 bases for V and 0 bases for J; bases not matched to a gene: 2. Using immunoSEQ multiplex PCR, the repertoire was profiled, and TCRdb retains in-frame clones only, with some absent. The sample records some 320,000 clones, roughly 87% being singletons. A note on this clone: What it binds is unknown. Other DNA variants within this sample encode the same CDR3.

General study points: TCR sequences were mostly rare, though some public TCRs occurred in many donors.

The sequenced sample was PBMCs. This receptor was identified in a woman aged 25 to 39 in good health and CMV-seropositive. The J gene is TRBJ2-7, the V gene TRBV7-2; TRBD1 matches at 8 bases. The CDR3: CASSSDRASYEQYF. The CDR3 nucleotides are TGTGCCAGCAGCTCGGACAGGGCCTCCTACGAGCAGTACTTC.